This section outlines one T cell receptor (beta chain) sequence together with its context. The data were taken from a study of blood T cell repertoires in COVID-19. Looking at the study overall: Italy, Spain and the United States were the sources of the convalescent and acute COVID-19 samples.

TCRdb's copy holds only in-frame clones and misses some; the assay was immunoSEQ multiplex PCR. The repertoire holds some 50,000 clones, with roughly 83% as singletons. The germline V gene has CDR1 LNHDA and CDR2 SQIVND (reference sequence). J gave up 4 bases and V 5 bases, and 9 bases lay outside the gene matches. The length of the CDR3 is 15 residues. The sequenced sample was peripheral blood. This rearrangement joins TRBV19 to TRBJ1-2; 8 bases are shared with TRBD1. This clonotype was sampled from a human donor in a cohort sampled during active COVID-19. CDR3: CASSPRTGNIYGYTF. The CDR3 bases are TGTGCCAGTAGTCCGAGGACAGGGAACATCTATGGCTACACCTTC.